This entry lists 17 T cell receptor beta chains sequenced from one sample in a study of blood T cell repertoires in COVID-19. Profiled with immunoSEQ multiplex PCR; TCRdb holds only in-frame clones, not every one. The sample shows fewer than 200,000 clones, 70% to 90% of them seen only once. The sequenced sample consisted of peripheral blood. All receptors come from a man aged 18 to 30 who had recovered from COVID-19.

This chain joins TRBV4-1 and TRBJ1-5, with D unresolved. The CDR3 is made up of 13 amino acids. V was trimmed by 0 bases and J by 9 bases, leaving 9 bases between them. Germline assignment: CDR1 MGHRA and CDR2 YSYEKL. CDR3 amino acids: CASSQDGPRPQHF. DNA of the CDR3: TGCGCCAGCAGCCAAGATGGGCCCCGGCCCCAGCATTTT.

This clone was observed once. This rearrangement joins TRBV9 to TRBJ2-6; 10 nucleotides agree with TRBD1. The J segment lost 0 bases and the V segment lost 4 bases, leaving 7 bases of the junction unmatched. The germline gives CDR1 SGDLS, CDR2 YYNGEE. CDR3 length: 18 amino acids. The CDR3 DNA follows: TGTGCCAGCAGCCTCCGGGACAGGGGAAGCTCTGGGGCCAACGTCCTGACTTTC. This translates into CASSLRDRGSSGANVLTF.

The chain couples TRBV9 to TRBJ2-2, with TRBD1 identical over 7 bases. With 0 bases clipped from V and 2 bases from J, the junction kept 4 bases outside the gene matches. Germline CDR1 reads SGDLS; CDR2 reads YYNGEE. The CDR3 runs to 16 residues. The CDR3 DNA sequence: TGTGCCAGCAGCGTAGCCGGGACAGCAAACACCGGGGAGCTGTTTTTT. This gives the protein CASSVAGTANTGELFF. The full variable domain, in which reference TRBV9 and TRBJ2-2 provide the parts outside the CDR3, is DSGVTQTPKHLITATGQRVTLRCSPRSGDLSVYWYQQSLDQGLQFLIQYYNGEERAKGNILERFSAQQFPDLHSELNLSSLELGDSALYFCASSVAGTANTGELFFGEGSRLTVL.

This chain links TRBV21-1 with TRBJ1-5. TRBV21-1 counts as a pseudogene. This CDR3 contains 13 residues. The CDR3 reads CASSTEGAQPQHF. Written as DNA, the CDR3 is TGTGCCAGCAGCACTGAGGGCGCTCAGCCCCAGCATTTT.

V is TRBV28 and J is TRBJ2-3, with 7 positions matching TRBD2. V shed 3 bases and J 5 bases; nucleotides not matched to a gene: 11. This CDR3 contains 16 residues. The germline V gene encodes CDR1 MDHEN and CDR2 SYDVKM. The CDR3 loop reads CASSFPGPSGGDTQYF. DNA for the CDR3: TGTGCCAGCAGTTTCCCCGGACCTTCGGGGGGAGATACGCAGTATTTT. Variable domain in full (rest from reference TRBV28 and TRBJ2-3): DVKVTQSSRYLVKRTGEKVFLECVQDMDHENMFWYRQDPGLGLRLIYFSYDVKMKEKGDIPEGYSVSREKKERFSLILESASTNQTSMYLCASSFPGPSGGDTQYFGPGTRLTVL.

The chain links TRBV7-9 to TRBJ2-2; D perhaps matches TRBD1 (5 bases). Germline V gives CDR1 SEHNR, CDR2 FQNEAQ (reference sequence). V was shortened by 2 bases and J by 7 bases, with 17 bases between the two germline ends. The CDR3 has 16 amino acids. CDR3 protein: CASSLYGRAYGGELFF. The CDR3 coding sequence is TGTGCCAGCAGCTTATATGGCAGGGCGTATGGCGGGGAGCTGTTTTTT.

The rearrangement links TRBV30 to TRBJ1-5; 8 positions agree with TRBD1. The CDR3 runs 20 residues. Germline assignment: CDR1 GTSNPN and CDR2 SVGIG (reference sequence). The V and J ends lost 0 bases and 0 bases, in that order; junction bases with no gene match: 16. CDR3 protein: CAWSVFHGTGARYSNQPQHF. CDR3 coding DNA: TGTGCCTGGAGTGTCTTCCACGGGACAGGCGCCCGTTATAGCAATCAGCCCCAGCATTTT. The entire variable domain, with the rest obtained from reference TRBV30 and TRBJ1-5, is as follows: SQTIHQWPATLVQPVGSPLSLECTVEGTSNPNLYWYRQAAGRGLQLLFYSVGIGQISSEVPQNLSASRPQDRQFILSSKKLLLSDSGFYLCAWSVFHGTGARYSNQPQHFGDGTRLSIL.

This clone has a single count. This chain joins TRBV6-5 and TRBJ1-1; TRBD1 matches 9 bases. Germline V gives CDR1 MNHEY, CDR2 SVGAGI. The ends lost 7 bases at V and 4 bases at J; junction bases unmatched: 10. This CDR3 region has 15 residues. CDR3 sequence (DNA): TGTGCCAGCAAAGGACAGGGGCAGGTCCCCACTGAAGCTTTCTTT. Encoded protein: CASKGQGQVPTEAFF.

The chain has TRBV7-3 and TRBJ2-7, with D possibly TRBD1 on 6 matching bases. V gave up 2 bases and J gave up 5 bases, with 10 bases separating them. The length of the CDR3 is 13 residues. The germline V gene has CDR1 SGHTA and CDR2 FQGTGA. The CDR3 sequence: CASSLRPGDEQYF. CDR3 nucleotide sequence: TGTGCCAGCAGCTTACGCCCAGGGGACGAGCAGTACTTC.

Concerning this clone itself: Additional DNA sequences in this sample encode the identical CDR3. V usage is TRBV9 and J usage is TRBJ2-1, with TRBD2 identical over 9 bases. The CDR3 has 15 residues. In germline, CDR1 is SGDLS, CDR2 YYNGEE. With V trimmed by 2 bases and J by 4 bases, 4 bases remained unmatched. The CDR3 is CASSVASGIYNEQFF. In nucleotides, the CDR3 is TGTGCCAGCAGCGTGGCTAGCGGGATATACAATGAGCAGTTCTTC.

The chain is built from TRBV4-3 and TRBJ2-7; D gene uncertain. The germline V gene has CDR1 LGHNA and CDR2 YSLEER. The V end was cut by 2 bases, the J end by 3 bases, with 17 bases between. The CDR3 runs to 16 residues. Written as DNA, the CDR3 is TGCGCCAGCAGCCAAAGCCCCACCCTAGTGTACTACGAGCAGTACTTC. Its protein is CASSQSPTLVYYEQYF.

CDR3 nucleotides: TGCAGTGCTAGTCGACTAGCGGGAGGAGGGGACATTCAGTACTTC. This translates into CSASRLAGGGDIQYF. The chain joins TRBV20-1 to TRBJ2-4; TRBD2 aligns across 13 bases. This CDR3 is 15 amino acids long. Germline CDR1 and CDR2: DFQATT and SNEGSKA (reference sequence). V shed 3 bases and J 8 bases; nucleotides not matched to a gene: 7.

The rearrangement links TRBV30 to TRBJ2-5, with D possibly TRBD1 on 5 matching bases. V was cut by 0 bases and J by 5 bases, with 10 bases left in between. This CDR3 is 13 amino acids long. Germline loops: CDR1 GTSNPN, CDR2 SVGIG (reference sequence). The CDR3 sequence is CAWSVQGSETQYF. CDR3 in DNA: TGTGCCTGGAGTGTTCAGGGCAGTGAGACCCAGTACTTC.

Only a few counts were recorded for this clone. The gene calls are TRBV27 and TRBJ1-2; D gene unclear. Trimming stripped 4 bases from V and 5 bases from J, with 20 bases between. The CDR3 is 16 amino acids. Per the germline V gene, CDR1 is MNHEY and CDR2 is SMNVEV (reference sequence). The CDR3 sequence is CASSSAYAGSKYGYTF. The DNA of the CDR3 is TGTGCCAGCAGTTCCGCCTACGCAGGATCAAAGTATGGCTACACCTTC.

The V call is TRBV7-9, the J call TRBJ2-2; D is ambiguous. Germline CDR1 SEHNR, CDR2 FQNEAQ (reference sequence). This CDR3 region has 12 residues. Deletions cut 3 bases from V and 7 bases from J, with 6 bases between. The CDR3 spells CASSFSGGELFF. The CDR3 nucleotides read TGTGCCAGCAGCTTTTCCGGCGGGGAGCTGTTTTTT.

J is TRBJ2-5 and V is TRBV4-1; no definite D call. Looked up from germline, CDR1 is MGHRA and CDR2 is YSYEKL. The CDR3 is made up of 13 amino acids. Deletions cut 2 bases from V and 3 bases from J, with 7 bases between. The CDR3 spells CASSQTLKETQYF. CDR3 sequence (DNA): TGCGCCAGCAGCCAAACGCTAAAAGAGACCCAGTACTTC.

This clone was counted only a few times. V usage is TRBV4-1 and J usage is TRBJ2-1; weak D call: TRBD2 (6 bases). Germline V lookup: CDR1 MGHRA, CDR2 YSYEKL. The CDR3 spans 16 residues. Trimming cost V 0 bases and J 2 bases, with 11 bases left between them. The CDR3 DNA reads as TGCGCCAGCAGCCAAGACACGGGAGCGGCCTACAATGAGCAGTTCTTC. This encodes CASSQDTGAAYNEQFF.